The 4 T cell receptor beta chains below all came from one sample that was sequenced in a study of early T cells in non-severe SARS-CoV-2 infection. TCRdb recomputed calls from the 5' RACE reads with MiXCR, one row per CDR3 protein. The sample consists of some 22,000 distinct CDR3 sequences, approximately 4.5% of them appearing once. Specimen: whole blood. All receptors come from an adult who was a healthcare worker with PCR-confirmed SARS-CoV-2 infection or an uninfected control (not recorded which).

This clonotype was seen repeatedly, ten times or more. The rearrangement joins TRBV6-2 or TRBV6-3 to TRBJ1-5; D gene uncertain. CDR1 is MNHEY, CDR2 SVGEGT, per germline. V lost 0 bases and J 6 bases, leaving 9 bases between the germline ends. The CDR3 contains 14 residues. The CDR3 spells CASSYSKRFQPQHF. CDR3 DNA sequence: TGTGCCAGCAGTTACTCGAAGCGTTTTCAGCCCCAGCATTTT.

This clonotype was seen repeatedly, ten times or more. This chain's CDR3 is CSPSRRIDYEQYF. The DNA of the CDR3 is TGCAGCCCCAGCCGGAGGATCGACTACGAGCAGTACTTC. The chain carries TRBV20-1 and TRBJ2-7; tentatively, D is TRBD2 (5 bases). CDR1 DFQATT and CDR2 SNEGSKA come from the germline V gene (reference sequence). This CDR3 has 13 amino acids.

The chain carries TRBV7-2 and TRBJ2-1, with 7 bases that match TRBD2. V trimming: 5 bases; J trimming: 0 bases; junction bases outside the gene matches: 4. Germline CDR1 and CDR2: SGHTA and FQGNSA. This CDR3 region has 15 residues. CDR3 region: CASSLQRGSYNEQFF. In nucleotides, the CDR3 is TGTGCCAGCAGCCTACAGCGGGGCTCCTACAATGAGCAGTTCTTC. Complete variable domain (other parts from reference TRBV7-2 and TRBJ2-1): GAGVSQSPSNKVTEKGKDVELRCDPISGHTALYWYRQSLGQGLEFLIYFQGNSAPDKSGLPSDRFSAERTGGSVSTLTIQRTQQEDSAVYLCASSLQRGSYNEQFFGPGTRLTVL.

There are many counts of this clonotype. The chain has TRBV7-4 and TRBJ1-5; D remains ambiguous. The CDR3 is 16 amino acids. CDR1 is SGHVT and CDR2 is SQSDAQ in the germline V gene. Deletions cut 1 base from V and 3 bases from J, with 13 bases between. The CDR3 region has the DNA TGTGCCAGCAGCTTAGATCCGCCAAGACCCAATCAGCCCCAGCATTTT. Amino acids: CASSLDPPRPNQPQHF. Looking up the rest from reference TRBV7-4 and TRBJ1-5 gives the full variable domain: GAGVSQSPRYKVAKRGRDVALRCDSISGHVTLYWYRQTLGQGSEVLTYSQSDAQRDKSGRPSGRFSAERPERSVSTLKIQRTEQGDSAVYLCASSLDPPRPNQPQHFGDGTRLSIL.